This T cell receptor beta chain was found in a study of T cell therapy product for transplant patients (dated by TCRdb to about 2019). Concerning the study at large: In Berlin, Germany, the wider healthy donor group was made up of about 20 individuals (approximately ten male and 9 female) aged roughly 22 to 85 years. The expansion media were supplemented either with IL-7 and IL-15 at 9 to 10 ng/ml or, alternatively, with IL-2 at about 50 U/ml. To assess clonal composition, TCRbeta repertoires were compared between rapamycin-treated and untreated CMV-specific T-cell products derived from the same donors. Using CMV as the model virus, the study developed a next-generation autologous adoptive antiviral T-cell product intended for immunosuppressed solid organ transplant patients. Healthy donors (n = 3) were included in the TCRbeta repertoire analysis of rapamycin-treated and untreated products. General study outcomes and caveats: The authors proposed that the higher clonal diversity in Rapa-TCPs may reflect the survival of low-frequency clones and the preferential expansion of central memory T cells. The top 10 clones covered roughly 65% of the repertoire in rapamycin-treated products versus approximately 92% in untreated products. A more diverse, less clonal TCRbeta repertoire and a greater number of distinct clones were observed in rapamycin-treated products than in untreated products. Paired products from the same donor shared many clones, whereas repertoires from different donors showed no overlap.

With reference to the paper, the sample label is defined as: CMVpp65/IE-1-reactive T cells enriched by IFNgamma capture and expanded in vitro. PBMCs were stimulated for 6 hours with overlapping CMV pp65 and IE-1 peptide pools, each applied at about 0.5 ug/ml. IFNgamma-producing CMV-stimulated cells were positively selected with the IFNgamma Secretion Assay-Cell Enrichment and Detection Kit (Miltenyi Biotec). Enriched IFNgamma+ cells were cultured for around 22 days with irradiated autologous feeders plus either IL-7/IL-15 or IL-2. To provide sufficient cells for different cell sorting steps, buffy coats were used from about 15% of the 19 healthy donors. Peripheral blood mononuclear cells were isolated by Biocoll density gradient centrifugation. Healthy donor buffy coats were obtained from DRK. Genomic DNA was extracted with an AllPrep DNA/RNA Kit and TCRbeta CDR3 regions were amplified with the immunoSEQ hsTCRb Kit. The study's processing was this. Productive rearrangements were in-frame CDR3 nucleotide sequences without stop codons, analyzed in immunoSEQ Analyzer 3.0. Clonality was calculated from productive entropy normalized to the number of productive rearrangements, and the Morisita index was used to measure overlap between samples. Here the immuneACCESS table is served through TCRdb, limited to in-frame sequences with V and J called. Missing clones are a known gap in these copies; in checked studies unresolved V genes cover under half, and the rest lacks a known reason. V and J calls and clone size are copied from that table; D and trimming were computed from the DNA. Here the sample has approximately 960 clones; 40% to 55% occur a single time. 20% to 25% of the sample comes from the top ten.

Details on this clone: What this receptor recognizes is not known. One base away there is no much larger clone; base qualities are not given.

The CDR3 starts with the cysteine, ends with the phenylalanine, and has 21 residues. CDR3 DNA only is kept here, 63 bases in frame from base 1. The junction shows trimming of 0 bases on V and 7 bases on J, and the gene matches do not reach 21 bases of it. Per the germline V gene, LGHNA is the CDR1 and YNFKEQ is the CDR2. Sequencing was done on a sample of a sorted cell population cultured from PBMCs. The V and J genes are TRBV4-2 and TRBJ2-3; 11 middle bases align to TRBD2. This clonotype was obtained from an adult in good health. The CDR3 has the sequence CASSQDLPRVPASGGRYTQYF. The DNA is TGTGCCAGCAGCCAAGATCTCCCCCGGGTACCCGCTAGCGGGGGGCGTTATACGCAGTATTTT.